This T cell receptor beta chain was captured in a study of cytomegalovirus exposure and HLA in healthy donors (dated by TCRdb to 2017 to 2019). Study-wide context: An earlier analysis of several hundred of the donors reported 250 to 350 Gb of sequence data and around 120 million unique TCR beta sequences from 190 million or so T cells. Approximately 330 gigabases of sequencing data and around 80 million unique TCR sequences made up an early release that covered approximately 620 HLA-typed donors. The genetic ancestry cluster associated with self-reported Caucasian donors included 81% of the roughly 400 genotyped donors. The study was designed to test whether signatures of past pathogen exposure could be identified by cataloging public T cell receptors. The study used immunosequencing to profile the T cell repertoires of about 670 subjects and linked those repertoires to cytomegalovirus serostatus. A separate validation cohort of 100 to 150 different subjects was used in addition to the roughly 620-subject first cohort. To predict cytomegalovirus infection status, the study brought together high-throughput TCR immunosequencing, statistical association of individual TCRs with disease status, and machine learning. A later analysis re-analyzed previously published TCR beta repertoires from about 730 donors and added high-resolution HLA genotyping to study TCR occurrence patterns. In the later analysis, no new phenotypic data were used to find candidate immune exposures; instead, reliance was placed on TCR beta sequences and their occurrence across donors. An earlier analysis of 500 to 750 of the donors applied high-throughput TCR beta sequencing to assess whether each TCR beta V gene segment acted as functional or pseudogenic. Donor age, sex, ethnicity and CMV serostatus were collected together with the repertoire data. In a later genetic analysis, genome-wide SNP genotypes for 398 of the 666 donors were used, and that subset was treated as a discovery cohort. All discovery cohort repertoires had been generated using a single sequencing platform. HLA typing included class I and class II loci at four-digit resolution. Typing coverage differed by locus: A, B, C, DRB1 and DQB1 were typed in roughly 620-630 donors, DQA1 in about 550, DPA1 in 600 to 610, and DPB1 in just under 480. Because of strong linkage in the cohort, four to six DR-DQ haplotypes were treated as single units for association and clustering. Among some 400 genotyped donors of the cohort, an average of around 220,000 unique TCR beta nucleotide sequences was sequenced per donor, of which about 18% were non-productive.

Library generation was performed with the immunoSEQ multiplex PCR assay. The multiplex PCR relied on a mix of 60 forward primers for TCR Vbeta segments and 13 reverse primers for TCR Jbeta segments. Amplification of the CDR3 region of rearranged TCR beta genes was performed with a multiplex PCR assay on genomic DNA. The Illumina HiSeq System was used to sequence the amplified TCR beta libraries as 87-base-pair reads. The paper's processing steps were these. A later analysis counted tens of millions of unique TCR beta chains across the 550 to 700 repertoires, and some 11 million of these chains were shared by at least two donors. Raw reads were error-corrected and collapsed into unique sequences with a nearest-neighbor algorithm that merged closely related sequences to remove PCR and sequencing errors. V, D and J gene segments were assigned by aligning CDR3 sequences to IMGT reference sequences. For a sequence to be retained, at least a six-nucleotide match to both a V gene segment and a J gene segment was required. Rearrangements were classified as productive when the CDR3 lacked stop codons and remained in frame with V and J, and all other rearrangements were classified as non-productive. CDR3 was defined by IMGT convention, running from the second conserved V-encoded cysteine to the conserved J-encoded phenylalanine. In an earlier analysis of more than 550 of the donors, sequences lacking an unambiguous match to a single V gene segment were excluded. An earlier analysis of about 600 of the donors called V segments functional above 56.7% productive rearrangements and segregating when the between-donor standard deviation exceeded 5%. To diagnose cytomegalovirus status from the catalog of TCR beta chain sequences, a statistical classification framework was built. In a later analysis, TCR nucleotide sequences were compared against IMGT/GENE-DB human TR gene sequences so that V and J genes could be assigned. In a later analysis, CDR3 sequences and most-parsimonious VDJ recombination scenarios were assigned using the TCRdist pipeline. In a later analysis, each TCR beta chain was defined by its CDR3 amino acid sequence together with its V-gene family, and reads lacking a unique V-gene family were excluded. A later analysis removed 450 to 600 highly shared, low-generation-probability nucleotide sequences to deal with suspected cross-contamination and a sequencing artifact. For each public chain, a later analysis derived a clonal expansion index from normalized ranks of inferred template counts within each repertoire. Generation probabilities in a later analysis came from a VDJ recombination model fitted to out-of-frame rearrangements, and those results were checked against IGoR. In a later analysis, hypergeometric tests were used to score TCR-TCR, TCR-HLA and TCR-CMV co-occurrence, with a repertoire-size bias correction applied to TCR pairs. False discovery rates were estimated in a later analysis by permuting HLA or CMV assignments 20 times. In a later analysis, co-occurring TCRs were grouped using DBSCAN, and TCRdist sequence similarity was added for clustering within HLA-allele-positive subsets. Repertoires with fewer than 30,000 or more than 120,000 public chains were left out of co-occurrence clustering, as were several repertoires with anomalous nucleotide sharing. The source is immuneACCESS, and TCRdb retained only in-frame sequences with V and J called. Part of the clones is not carried over; for the studies checked, unresolved V genes explain less than half of this, and the remainder is unexplained. The DNA was the basis for D and trimming; V, J and clone size are from that table. Here the sample has 180,000 or so clones; approximately 85% occur a single time. The ten largest clones capture about a tenth of the sample.

A note on this clone: This receptor's antigen is unknown. There are no base qualities to consult, and no much larger clone falls within one base.

In total, fewer than 750 healthy bone marrow donors made up the cohort. At the time of sampling, every cohort member was nominally healthy, though immune exposures that went unrecorded were likely present. The donor was CMV seropositive and was included in the group of 270 or so seropositive cohort members. A peripheral blood sample was collected from each donor, and TCR beta sequencing was performed on peripheral blood mononuclear cells. The Qiagen DNeasy Blood Extraction Kit was used to extract genomic DNA from the blood cell samples. CDR1 and CDR2 are read off the germline V gene as SGHRS and YFSETQ. Including the terminal cysteine and phenylalanine, the CDR3 comprises 15 residues. The CDR3 DNA has 45 bases and is translated from base 1. On the study overall, not on this receptor specifically: A cluster of highly shared sequence variants was judged likely to be a technical artifact of the sequencing pipeline. In the study, around 160 TCR beta chains were listed as associated with cytomegalovirus. A later analysis found that most CMV-associated TCR beta chains appeared HLA-restricted, with HLA associations seemingly driven largely by CMV exposure. At a false discovery rate of 0.05, a later analysis linked fewer than 20,000 TCR beta sequences to specific HLA alleles. In an earlier analysis of roughly 560 of the donors, most TCR beta V segments were observed in productive rearrangements about 87% or about 30% of the time, broadly matching IMGT annotations. Across donors, most TCR sequences were observed very rarely, whereas some public TCRs were present in many individuals. Correlated functional status among segregating V segments might reflect linkage disequilibrium, but an unknown experimental factor could not be ruled out. According to a later analysis, parvovirus B19, influenza, CMV and Epstein-Barr virus appeared linked to several top co-occurrence clusters. A further reported finding was that TCR beta sequences accurately predicted the HLA-A and HLA-B alleles for most subjects in the first cohort. A few of the identified cytomegalovirus-associated TCR beta chains were confirmed in vitro to be specific for cytomegalovirus antigens. A later genetic analysis reported fewer N-insertions in productive TCRs among donors in an Asian-associated ancestry cluster than the roughly 670-donor mean. Strong co-occurrence of HLA alleles, especially DR and DQ, made assigning TCR associations to individual alleles difficult. The earlier analysis of around 600 of the donors excluded fewer than 20 rarely observed V segments, including chromosome 9 orphons, because counts were too low. Sequencing depth was assumed to be roughly uniform across donors in the presence/absence analyses, though that assumption may not hold. Because the 87-base-pair reads could not distinguish some IMGT-functional V segments, including TRBV6-2 and TRBV6-3, those segments were excluded. In this cohort, only TCR beta chains were sequenced, and detectable features were limited by the absence of alpha or paired-chain data. A later analysis found that TCR association rates varied across HLA loci, with DRB1 alleles showing the most associated TCRs and HLA-C alleles the fewest. Compared with equally common non-associated chains, HLA-associated TCR beta chains in a later analysis were more clonally expanded and had lower generation probabilities. Because HLA typing was missing for some donors at each locus, association tests included only the typed subset. An association between a missense DCLRE1C variant and V-gene and J-gene trimming of TCR beta chains was found in a later genetic analysis and replicated in an independent cohort. The authors suggested that the approach could potentially be extended to other disease states and immunological phenotypes. For the cohort, immune exposure information was limited to CMV serostatus. In both the original and validation cohorts, the classifier was reported to diagnose cytomegalovirus status with high specificity and sensitivity.

Sequencing input: PBMCs. In this chain, TRBV5-1 is recombined with TRBJ2-5, with 10 bases matching TRBD1. The DNA end is more similar to TRBJ2-7, so the J call may be wrong. The TCR originated in a man between 18 and 35 years old in good health and CMV-seropositive. This receptor carries the CDR3 CASSRSGTGDYEQYF. The nucleotides are TGCGCCAGCAGCAGATCCGGGACAGGGGACTACGAGCAGTACTTC.